What follows is one T cell receptor beta chain and its context. What it recognizes is unknown. The data were obtained in a study of OX40 agonist ivuxolimab in advanced cancers. Regarding the study as a whole: Dosing at 0.1 to 3.0 mg/kg was accompanied by clonal expansion of CD4+ and CD8+ blood T cells by week 6. Undetermined was the antigen specificity of the expanded peripheral T cells.

Patients had blood sampled at baseline and again on cycle 4 day 1 and cycle 7 day 1. Repertoires were generated with immunoSEQ multiplex PCR, while TCRdb's copy carries only in-frame clones and drops some. The profile shows tens of thousands of clones, around 86% of them singletons. The CDR3 spans 15 residues. V lost 5 bases and J lost 0, with 11 bases in between. The germline CDR1 and CDR2 sequences are MNHEY and SVGAGI. The chain uses TRBV6-5 and TRBJ1-5; D gene ambiguous. The sequence was collected from an adult with an advanced solid tumor such as melanoma, head and neck, liver or kidney cancer. The sequencing here drew on CD4+ or CD8+ T cells sorted from blood, taken in a trial of the OX40 agonist ivuxolimab. The CDR3 DNA follows: TGTGCCAGCAGTCTAAGGTTCGATAGCAATCAGCCCCAGCATTTT. This gives the protein CASSLRFDSNQPQHF.